Below, 7 T cell receptor beta chains from the same sample are listed, as sequenced in a study of response to subunit inactivated influenza vaccine (dated by TCRdb to the late 2010s). The library relied on RT-PCR. The reads were generated on an Illumina HiSeq 2500. TCRdb handled the public reads itself, with Q25 trimming in fastp and clone calling in MiXCR, and kept productive beta chains. Merged by CDR3 protein, the rows form single entries marked with the most common genes and DNA. The sample table contains about 180,000 distinct CDR3 sequences; only one count was recorded for nearly 9.5% of them. Approximately 11% of the sample is held by the ten biggest clonotypes. Specimen: non-naive T cells sorted from PBMCs, collected on the day of vaccination. According to the study, the label for this sample's cell subset or site signals: memory T cell fraction. Receptors were obtained from a middle-aged man who received an inactivated influenza vaccine. Donor details come from another sample of the same person, matched by shared clones.

This clonotype was seen many times. The chain couples TRBV7-8 to TRBJ2-3; D ambiguous. CDR1 is SGHVS and CDR2 is FQNEAQ in the germline V gene. Trimming pared 5 bases from V and 1 base from J, leaving 13 bases between. The CDR3 length is 15 residues. CDR3 nucleotide sequence: TGTGCCAGCAGCCCAAACTTTCTCCGCACAGATACGCAGTATTTT. It is translated as CASSPNFLRTDTQYF.

This clonotype has ten or more counts. The V gene is TRBV12-3 or TRBV12-4, the J gene TRBJ1-1; 7 bases map to TRBD1. V lost 3 bases to trimming and J lost 5 bases; unmatched junction nucleotides: 6. The CDR3 is made up of 14 amino acids. The CDR3 loop reads CASSFKGAVTEAFF. The CDR3 DNA sequence: TGTGCCAGCAGTTTCAAGGGGGCGGTTACTGAAGCTTTCTTT.

The chain links TRBV20-1 to TRBJ1-5; 7 positions agree with TRBD1. The V and J ends lost 5 bases and 3 bases, in that order; junction bases with no gene match: 4. The CDR3 has 13 residues. CDR1 DFQATT and CDR2 SNEGSKA come from the germline V gene (reference sequence). The CDR3 DNA is TGCAGTGCTTCGGGACAGCTCAATCAGCCCCAGCATTTT. This translates into CSASGQLNQPQHF.

This clonotype was observed a handful of times. The rearrangement uses TRBV2 and TRBJ1-5, with a weak D call TRBD1 (5 bases). V lost 6 bases and J 7 bases, leaving 13 bases between the germline ends. The CDR3 consists of 13 residues. Germline lookup yields CDR1 SNHLY and CDR2 FYNNEI. The CDR3 sequence is CASRSGKRQPQHF. The CDR3, as DNA: TGTGCCAGCAGGTCAGGGAAGAGGCAGCCCCAGCATTTT.

This clonotype was detected a few times. The rearrangement joins TRBV27 to TRBJ2-5, with D possibly TRBD2 on 5 matching bases. Germline V gene lookup returns CDR1 MNHEY and CDR2 SMNVEV (reference sequence). Trimming pared 5 bases from V and 4 bases from J, leaving 14 bases between. This CDR3 is 14 amino acids long. The CDR3 DNA is TGTGCCAGCAGTCAAACTAGTTTCGGAGAGACCCAGTACTTC. Protein product: CASSQTSFGETQYF.

As to this clonotype: With a much larger clone just one base away, this may be a read error. This rearrangement joins TRBV5-1 to TRBJ1-6, with 7 positions matching TRBD1. J was trimmed by 7 bases and V by 3 bases; bases with no gene match: 7. Germline CDR1 SGHRS, CDR2 YFSETQ. This CDR3 has 15 amino acids. CDR3 loop: CASSSAGGWNSPLHF. Written as DNA, the CDR3 is TGCGCCAGCAGCTCAGCAGGGGGTTGGAATTCACCCCTCCACTTT.

This clonotype has more than one count but fewer than ten. This rearrangement joins TRBV20-1 to TRBJ1-2; a weak D match, TRBD1 (5 bases). V shed 6 bases and J shed 7 bases, with 18 bases lying between them. The germline gives CDR1 DFQATT, CDR2 SNEGSKA (reference sequence). This CDR3 is 13 amino acids long. CDR3 DNA sequence: TGCAGTGCCCAAAATTGGGGGGGAATTGGCTACACCTTC. Its protein product is CSAQNWGGIGYTF.